The 15 T cell receptor beta chains below all came from one sample that was sequenced in a study of control samples from healthy donors and cancer patients. Libraries were prepared by immunoSEQ multiplex PCR; TCRdb keeps only in-frame clonotypes and omits some of them. The sample includes some 19,000 clones, roughly 80% of them seen just once. Sequencing was carried out using PBMCs. All receptors derive from a man in his 60s with colorectal cancer.

The V gene is TRBV5-1, the J gene TRBJ1-1; 10 bases are shared with TRBD1. J was trimmed by 4 bases and V by 2 bases; bases with no gene match: 14. The germline V gene has CDR1 SGHRS and CDR2 YFSETQ. The CDR3 extends over 18 amino acids. CDR3 loop: CASSLIPGQGPLGTEAFF. Written as DNA, the CDR3 is TGCGCCAGCAGCTTAATCCCGGGACAGGGGCCCTTAGGCACTGAAGCTTTCTTT. The full variable domain, with the rest looked up from reference TRBV5-1 and TRBJ1-1, is KAGVTQTPRYLIKTRGQQVTLSCSPISGHRSVSWYQQTPGQGLQFLFEYFSETQRNKGNFPGRFSGRQFSNSRSEMNVSTLELGDSALYLCASSLIPGQGPLGTEAFFGQGTRLTVV.

The rearrangement links TRBV7-9 to TRBJ2-1; 10 bases map to TRBD2. J lost 5 bases, V lost 4 bases, and 5 bases had no gene match. The CDR3 is 15 amino acids. Germline CDR1 SEHNR, CDR2 FQNEAQ (reference sequence). The CDR3 spells CASSSPGLANNEQFF. The CDR3 nucleotides are TGTGCCAGCAGCTCCCCGGGACTAGCGAACAATGAGCAGTTCTTC.

This rearrangement joins TRBV3-1 (or the pseudogene TRBV3-2) to TRBJ2-3, with a tentative D call TRBD1 (6 bases). The germline V gene encodes CDR1 LGHDT and CDR2 YNNKEL (reference sequence). Trimming took off 4 bases at V and 0 bases at J, with 8 bases between the two ends. The CDR3 totals 14 residues. The CDR3 DNA reads TGTGCCAGCAGCCTTCAGGGGAGCACAGATACGCAGTATTTT. This codes for CASSLQGSTDTQYF.

This sequence joins TRBV7-9 and TRBJ2-5, with D perhaps matching TRBD1 (5 bases). V was shortened by 4 bases and J by 1 base, with 7 bases between the two germline ends. This CDR3 spans 13 amino acids. CDR1 and CDR2 from the germline V gene are SEHNR and FQNEAQ (reference sequence). The CDR3 DNA reads TGTGCCAGCAGCTCAGGGTCCCAAGAGACCCAGTACTTC. This encodes CASSSGSQETQYF.

The chain links TRBV6-4 to TRBJ2-1; 10 bases are shared with TRBD1. The J segment lost 5 bases and the V segment lost 6 bases, leaving 4 bases of the junction unmatched. In germline, CDR1 is MRHNA, CDR2 SNTAGT. The CDR3 runs to 14 residues. The CDR3 DNA is TGTGCCAGCAGGAGACAGGGGGCGGACAATGAGCAGTTCTTC. Residues: CASRRQGADNEQFF.

This chain joins TRBV28 and TRBJ2-3, with TRBD2 matching over 12 bases. Germline assignment: CDR1 MDHEN and CDR2 SYDVKM. After removal of 3 bases from V and 3 bases from J, the junction contained 7 bases not matched to a gene. CDR3 size: 17 residues. The CDR3 DNA sequence: TGTGCCAGCAGTTTCTCTAGCGGGGGGGCTCGGACAGATACGCAGTATTTT. As protein: CASSFSSGGARTDTQYF.

J is TRBJ2-2 and V is TRBV11-3; D call uncertain. Trimming took 3 bases from V and 7 from J, leaving 12 bases between them. The CDR3 is 14 amino acids. CDR1 is SGHNT and CDR2 is YENEEA in the germline V gene. The CDR3 DNA is TGTGCCAGCAGCTTTTCGTTAGGTGGCGGGGAGCTGTTTTTT. Residues: CASSFSLGGGELFF.

The CDR3 DNA is TGTGCCAGTAGTATAAGAACGGGCTCCTACGAGCAGTACTTC. It is translated as CASSIRTGSYEQYF. The rearrangement links TRBV19 to TRBJ2-7; D is unclear. Trimming removed 2 bases from V and 0 bases from J, with 8 bases in between. There are 14 residues in the CDR3. Germline-derived CDR1 and CDR2 are LNHDA and SQIVND (reference sequence).

The chain combines TRBV20-1 with TRBJ2-5; 8 bases match TRBD2. The CDR3 contains 14 residues. CDR1 is DFQATT, CDR2 SNEGSKA, per germline (reference sequence). Trimming took 3 bases from V and 5 from J; bases not matched to a gene: 8. This chain's CDR3 is CSASRGGAVETQYF. CDR3 nucleotides: TGCAGTGCTAGTCGGGGGGGGGCTGTCGAGACCCAGTACTTC.

This chain connects TRBV5-8 to TRBJ1-5; 7 nucleotides agree with TRBD1. Losses at the gene ends were 5 bases for V and 3 bases for J; bases not matched to a gene: 2. CDR3 size: 13 residues. Germline CDR1 and CDR2: SGHTS and YDEGEE. Written as DNA, the CDR3 is TGTGCCAGCAGGGGACAGACCAATCAGCCCCAGCATTTT. Translation gives CASRGQTNQPQHF. Complete variable domain (other parts from reference TRBV5-8 and TRBJ1-5): EAGVTQSPTHLIKTRGQQATLRCSPISGHTSVYWYQQALGLGLQFLLWYDEGEERNRGNFPPRFSGRQFPNYSSELNVNALELEDSALYLCASRGQTNQPQHFGDGTRLSIL.

This chain links TRBV7-9 with TRBJ2-7, with 7 positions matching TRBD1. CDR1 and CDR2 (germline): SEHNR, FQNEAQ (reference sequence). With V trimmed by 5 bases and J by 3 bases, 7 bases remained unmatched. This CDR3 spans 14 amino acids. This CDR3 reads CASSRGTEHYEQYV. The CDR3 DNA follows: TGTGCCAGCAGCAGGGGGACAGAGCACTACGAGCAGTACGTC.

This clone was observed once. The chain is built from TRBV6-5 and TRBJ1-2, with D unclear. CDR1 is MNHEY and CDR2 is SVGAGI in the germline V gene. V lost 0 bases, J lost 4 bases, and 12 bases lay in between. This CDR3 spans 15 amino acids. The CDR3 spells CASSYSETTLYGYTF. The CDR3 DNA follows: TGTGCCAGCAGTTACTCTGAGACAACTCTCTATGGCTACACCTTC.

This sequence joins TRBV18 and TRBJ1-2, with D unclear. The V end lost 2 bases, the J end lost 4 bases, and 11 bases lay between the germline ends. The CDR3 is made up of 14 amino acids. Germline-derived CDR1 and CDR2 are KGHSH and LQKENI. Here the CDR3 reads CASSPGRELYGYTF. Here the CDR3 DNA reads TGTGCCAGCTCACCAGGGAGGGAACTCTATGGCTACACCTTC.

This clone was counted between two and nine times. The V gene is TRBV4-1, the J gene TRBJ2-1; TRBD2 agrees at 10 bases. The germline V gene encodes CDR1 MGHRA and CDR2 YSYEKL. V lost 1 base, J lost 2 bases, and 2 bases stayed unmatched. This CDR3 is 16 amino acids long. CDR3 in DNA: TGCGCCAGCAGCCAAGGCGGACTAGCGGCCTACAATGAGCAGTTCTTC. Its protein is CASSQGGLAAYNEQFF.

This clone has just one count. The chain uses TRBV10-1 and TRBJ2-5; TRBD2 aligns across 8 bases. This CDR3 is 17 amino acids long. Germline V CDR1 and CDR2: WNHNN, SYGVQD (reference sequence). V lost 6 bases, J lost 4 bases, and 16 bases stayed unmatched. CDR3 nucleotide sequence: TGCGCCAGCAGCGGCCCCAGCGGGGGCGCCGGTGGAGAGACCCAGTACTTC. Encoded protein: CASSGPSGGAGGETQYF.